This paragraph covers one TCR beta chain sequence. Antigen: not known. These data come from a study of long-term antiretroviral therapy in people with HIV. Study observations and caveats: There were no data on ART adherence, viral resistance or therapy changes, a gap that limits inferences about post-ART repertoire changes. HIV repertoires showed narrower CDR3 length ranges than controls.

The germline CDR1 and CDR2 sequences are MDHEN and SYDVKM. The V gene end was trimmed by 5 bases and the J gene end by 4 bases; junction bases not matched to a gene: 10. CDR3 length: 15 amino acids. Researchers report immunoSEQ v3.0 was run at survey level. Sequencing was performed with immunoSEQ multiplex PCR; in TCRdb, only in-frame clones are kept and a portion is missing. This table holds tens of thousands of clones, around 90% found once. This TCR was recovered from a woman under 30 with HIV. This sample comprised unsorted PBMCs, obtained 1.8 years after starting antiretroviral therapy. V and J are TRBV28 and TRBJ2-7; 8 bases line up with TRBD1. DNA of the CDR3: TGTGCCAGCAGTATAGGACAGGGTCTCTTTTACGAGCAGTACTTC. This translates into CASSIGQGLFYEQYF.